This TCR beta chain was sequenced for a study of T cell responses to AZD1222 COVID-19 vaccine. For this clone: The antigen is not known.

Study-wide points: Clonal diversity was possibly underestimated, and the donors were mostly white British, with more females. None of the repertoires were sampled until the peak T cell response had passed.

TCRdb keeps only in-frame clones here, not all; method: immunoSEQ multiplex PCR. Of about 190,000 clones detected, approximately 91% appear once; the ten largest clones hold roughly 0.99%. The CDR3 sequence is 13 residues long. Trimming stripped 2 bases from V and 3 bases from J, with 8 bases between. Germline loops: CDR1 LGHNA, CDR2 YNFKEQ. V and J are TRBV4-2 and TRBJ2-7; D is uncertain. This receptor was identified in an adult in good health. The input for sequencing was peripheral blood, taken on day 0 of AZD1222 vaccination. CDR3 protein: CASSQRRGYEQYF. CDR3 coding DNA: TGTGCCAGCAGCCAACGCAGAGGCTACGAGCAGTACTTC.